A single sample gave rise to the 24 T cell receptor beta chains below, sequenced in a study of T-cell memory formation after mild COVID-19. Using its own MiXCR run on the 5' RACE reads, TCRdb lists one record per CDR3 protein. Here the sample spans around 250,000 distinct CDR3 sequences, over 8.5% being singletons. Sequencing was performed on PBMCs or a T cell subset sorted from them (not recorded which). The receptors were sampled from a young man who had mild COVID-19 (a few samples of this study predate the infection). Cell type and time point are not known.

For the CDR3, the DNA is TGTGCCAGCAGCTCTTTAGCGGGGGGGAAAGTAAATGAGCAGTTCTTC. Translated: CASSSLAGGKVNEQFF. The chain joins TRBV7-3 to TRBJ2-1, with TRBD2 matching 11 bases. In germline, CDR1 is SGHTA, CDR2 FQGTGA. Trimming at V came to 4 bases and at J to 7 bases, leaving 9 bases not matched to a gene. The CDR3 runs 16 residues.

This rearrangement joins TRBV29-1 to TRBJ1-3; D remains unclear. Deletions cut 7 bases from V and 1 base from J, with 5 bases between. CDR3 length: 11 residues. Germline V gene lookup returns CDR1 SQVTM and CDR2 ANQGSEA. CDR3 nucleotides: TGCAGCGGTGGGTCTGGAAACACCATATATTTT. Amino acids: CSGGSGNTIYF.

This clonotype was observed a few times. CDR3 bases: TGTGCCAGCAAGGGGGGGGCGGGCAATCAGCCCCAGCATTTT. Translating it yields CASKGGAGNQPQHF. This sequence joins TRBV6-6 and TRBJ1-5; D perhaps matches TRBD1 (6 bases). With 7 bases removed from V and 2 bases from J, the gap between germline ends came to 12 bases. The CDR3 has 14 residues. Germline CDR1 MNHNY, CDR2 SVGAGI (reference sequence).

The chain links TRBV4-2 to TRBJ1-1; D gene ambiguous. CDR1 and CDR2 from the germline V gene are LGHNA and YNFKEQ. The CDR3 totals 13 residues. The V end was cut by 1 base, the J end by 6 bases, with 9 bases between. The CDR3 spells CASSQVLVAEAFF. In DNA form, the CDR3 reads TGTGCCAGCAGCCAAGTATTGGTAGCTGAAGCTTTCTTT.

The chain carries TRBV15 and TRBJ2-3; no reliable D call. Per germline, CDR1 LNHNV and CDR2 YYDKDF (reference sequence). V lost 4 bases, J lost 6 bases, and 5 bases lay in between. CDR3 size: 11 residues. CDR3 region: CATSNLDTQYF. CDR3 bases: TGTGCCACCAGCAACCTGGATACGCAGTATTTT.

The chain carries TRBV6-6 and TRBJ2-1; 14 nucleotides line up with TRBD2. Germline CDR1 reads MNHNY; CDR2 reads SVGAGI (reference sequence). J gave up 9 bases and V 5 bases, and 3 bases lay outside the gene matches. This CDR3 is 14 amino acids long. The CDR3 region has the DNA TGTGCCAGCAGTGGGACTAGCGGGAGAGGTGAGCAGTTCTTC. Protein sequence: CASSGTSGRGEQFF.

The chain's CDR3 is CASSLEAGFVSYEQYV. CDR3 DNA sequence: TGTGCCAGCAGCTTGGAGGCTGGCTTCGTAAGCTACGAGCAGTACGTC. J is TRBJ2-7 and V is TRBV5-5; unclear D gene. This CDR3 is built from 16 residues. CDR1 is SGHKS, CDR2 YYEKEE, per germline (reference sequence). V lost 0 bases and J 3 bases, leaving 16 bases between the germline ends.

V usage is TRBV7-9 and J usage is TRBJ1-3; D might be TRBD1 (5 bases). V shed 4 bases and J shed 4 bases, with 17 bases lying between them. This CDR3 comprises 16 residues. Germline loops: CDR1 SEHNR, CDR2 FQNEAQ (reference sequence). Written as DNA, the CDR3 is TGTGCCAGCAGCTCGATTACAGGCAACAAAGGAAACACCATATATTTT. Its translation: CASSSITGNKGNTIYF. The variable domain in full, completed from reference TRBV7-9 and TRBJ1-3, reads DTGVSQNPRHKITKRGQNVTFRCDPISEHNRLYWYRQTLGQGPEFLTYFQNEAQLEKSRLLSDRFSAERPKGSFSTLEIQRTEQGDSAMYLCASSSITGNKGNTIYFGEGSWLTVV.

As DNA, the CDR3 is TGTGCCAGCAGCTTAGATCAAGGCTATGGCTACACCTTC. It specifies CASSLDQGYGYTF. The chain combines TRBV5-4 with TRBJ1-2; no definite D call. Germline values: CDR1 SGHNT, CDR2 YYREEE (reference sequence). The CDR3 has 13 amino acids. V shed 2 bases and J shed 4 bases, with 9 bases lying between them.

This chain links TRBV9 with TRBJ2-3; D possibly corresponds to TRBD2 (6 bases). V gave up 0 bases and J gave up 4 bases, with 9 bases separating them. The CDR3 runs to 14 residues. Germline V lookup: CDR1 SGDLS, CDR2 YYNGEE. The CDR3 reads CASSVEWGADTQYF. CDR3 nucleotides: TGTGCCAGCAGCGTAGAGTGGGGGGCAGATACGCAGTATTTT.

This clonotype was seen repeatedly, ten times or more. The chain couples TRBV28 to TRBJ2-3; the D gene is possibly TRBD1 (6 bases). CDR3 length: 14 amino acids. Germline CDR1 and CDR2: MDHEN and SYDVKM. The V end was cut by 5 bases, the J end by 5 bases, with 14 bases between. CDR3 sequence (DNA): TGTGCCAGCAGTACAACAGGGAGTCAAGATACGCAGTATTTT. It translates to CASSTTGSQDTQYF.

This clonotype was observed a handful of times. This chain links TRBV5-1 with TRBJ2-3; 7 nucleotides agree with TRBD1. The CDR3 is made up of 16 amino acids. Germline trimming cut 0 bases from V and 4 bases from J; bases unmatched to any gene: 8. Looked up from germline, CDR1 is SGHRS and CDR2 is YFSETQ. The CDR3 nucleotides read TGCGCCAGCAGCTTGGAGGGGGCTCCCCCGGCAGATACGCAGTATTTT. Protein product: CASSLEGAPPADTQYF.

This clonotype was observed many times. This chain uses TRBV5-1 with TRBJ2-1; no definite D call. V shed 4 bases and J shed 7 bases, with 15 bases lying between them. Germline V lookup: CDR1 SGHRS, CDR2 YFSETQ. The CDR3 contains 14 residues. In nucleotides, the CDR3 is TGCGCCAGCAGCCCCTACTCCCGTCGGAATGAGCAGTTCTTC. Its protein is CASSPYSRRNEQFF.

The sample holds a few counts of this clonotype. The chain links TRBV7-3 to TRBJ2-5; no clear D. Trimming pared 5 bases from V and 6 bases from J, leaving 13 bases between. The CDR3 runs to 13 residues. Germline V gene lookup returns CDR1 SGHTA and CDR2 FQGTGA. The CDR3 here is CASSPSVSQTQYF. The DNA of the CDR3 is TGTGCCAGCAGCCCTTCGGTCTCCCAGACCCAGTACTTC.

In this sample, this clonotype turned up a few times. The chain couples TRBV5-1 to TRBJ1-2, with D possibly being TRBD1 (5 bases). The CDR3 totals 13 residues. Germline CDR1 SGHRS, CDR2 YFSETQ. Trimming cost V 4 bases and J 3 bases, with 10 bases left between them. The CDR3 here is CASSPQEYYGYTF. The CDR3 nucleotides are TGCGCCAGCAGCCCACAGGAGTACTATGGCTACACCTTC. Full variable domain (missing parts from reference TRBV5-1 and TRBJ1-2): KAGVTQTPRYLIKTRGQQVTLSCSPISGHRSVSWYQQTPGQGLQFLFEYFSETQRNKGNFPGRFSGRQFSNSRSEMNVSTLELGDSALYLCASSPQEYYGYTFGSGTRLTVV.

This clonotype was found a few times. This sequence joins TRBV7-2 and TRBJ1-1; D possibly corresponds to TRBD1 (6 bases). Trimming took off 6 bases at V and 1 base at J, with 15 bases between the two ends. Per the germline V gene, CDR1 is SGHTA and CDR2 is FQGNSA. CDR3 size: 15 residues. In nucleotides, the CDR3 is TGTGCCAGCAGATCTAGACAGGCCCAGAACACTGAAGCTTTCTTT. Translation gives CASRSRQAQNTEAFF.

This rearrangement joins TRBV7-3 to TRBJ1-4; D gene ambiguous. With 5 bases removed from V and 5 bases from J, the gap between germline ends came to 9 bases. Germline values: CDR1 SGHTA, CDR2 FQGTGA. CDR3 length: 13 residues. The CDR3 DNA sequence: TGTGCCAGCAGCCCTGCTGAGAATGAAAAACTGTTTTTT. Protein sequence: CASSPAENEKLFF.

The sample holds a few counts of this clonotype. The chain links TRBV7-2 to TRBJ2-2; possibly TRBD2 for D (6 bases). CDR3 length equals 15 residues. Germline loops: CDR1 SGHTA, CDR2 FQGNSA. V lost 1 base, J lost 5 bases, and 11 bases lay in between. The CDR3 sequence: CASSLGRSGTGELFF. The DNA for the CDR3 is TGTGCCAGCAGCTTAGGGAGAAGCGGGACCGGGGAGCTGTTTTTT.

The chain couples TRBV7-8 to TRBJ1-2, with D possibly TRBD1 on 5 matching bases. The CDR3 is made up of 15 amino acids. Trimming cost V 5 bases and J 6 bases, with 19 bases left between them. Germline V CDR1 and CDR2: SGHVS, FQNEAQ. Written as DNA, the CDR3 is TGTGCCAGCAGCGGACGGACATATCTTGGGGATGGCTACACCTTC. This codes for CASSGRTYLGDGYTF.

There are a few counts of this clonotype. The CDR3: CASSLGAGDSPLHF. CDR3 nucleotides: TGTGCCAGCAGCTTAGGAGCAGGGGATTCACCCCTCCACTTT. V and J are TRBV11-2 and TRBJ1-6, with a tentative D call TRBD1 (6 bases). Trimming stripped 1 base from V and 8 bases from J, with 9 bases between. Germline values: CDR1 SGHAT, CDR2 FQNNGV. CDR3 size: 14 residues. Complete variable domain (other parts from reference TRBV11-2 and TRBJ1-6): EAGVAQSPRYKIIEKRQSVAFWCNPISGHATLYWYQQILGQGPKLLIQFQNNGVVDDSQLPKDRFSAERLKGVDSTLKIQPAKLEDSAVYLCASSLGAGDSPLHFGNGTRLTVT.

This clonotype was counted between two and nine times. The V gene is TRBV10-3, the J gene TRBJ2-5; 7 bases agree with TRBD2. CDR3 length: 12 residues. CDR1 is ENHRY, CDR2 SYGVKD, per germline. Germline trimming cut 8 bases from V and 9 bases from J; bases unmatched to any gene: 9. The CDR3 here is CAIADSRGAQYF. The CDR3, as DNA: TGTGCCATCGCCGACTCCCGGGGGGCCCAGTACTTC.

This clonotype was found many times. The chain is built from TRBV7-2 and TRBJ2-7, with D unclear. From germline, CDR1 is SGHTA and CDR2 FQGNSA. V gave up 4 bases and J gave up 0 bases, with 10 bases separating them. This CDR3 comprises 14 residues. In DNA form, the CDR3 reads TGTGCCAGCAGCTCGGACGAAACCTCCTACGAGCAGTACTTC. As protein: CASSSDETSYEQYF.

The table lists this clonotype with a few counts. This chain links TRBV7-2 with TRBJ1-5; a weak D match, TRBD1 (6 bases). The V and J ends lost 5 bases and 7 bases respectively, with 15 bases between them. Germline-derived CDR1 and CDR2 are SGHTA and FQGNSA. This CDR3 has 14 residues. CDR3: CASSPGGGWQPQHF. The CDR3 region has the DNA TGTGCCAGCAGCCCTGGCGGGGGCTGGCAGCCCCAGCATTTT.

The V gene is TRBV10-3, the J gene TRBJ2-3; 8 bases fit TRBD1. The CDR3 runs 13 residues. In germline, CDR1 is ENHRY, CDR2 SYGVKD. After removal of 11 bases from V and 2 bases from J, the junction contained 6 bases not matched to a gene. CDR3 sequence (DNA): TGTGCCCACCAGGGGGCCACCACAGATACGCAGTATTTT. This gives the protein CAHQGATTDTQYF.